Following are 29 T cell receptor beta chains from one sample sequenced in a study of blood T cells in healthy people across ages. A sample-barcoded 5' primer and a J-beta primer mix were used in a second PCR of roughly 7 to 12 cycles. TCRdb ran MiXCR on the 5' RACE reads and lists one entry per CDR3 protein. The sample has about 1.8 million distinct CDR3 sequences, around half seen once. Sequenced input: blood. The receptors stem from a woman aged 40-49 years in good health.

J is TRBJ2-6 and V is TRBV7-2; D unresolved. V gave up 4 bases and J gave up 0 bases, with 10 bases separating them. The CDR3 is 16 residues long. The germline V gene encodes CDR1 SGHTA and CDR2 FQGNSA. The CDR3 here is CASSSQGPSGANVLTF. The DNA of the CDR3 is TGTGCCAGCAGCTCCCAAGGGCCCTCTGGGGCCAACGTCCTGACTTTC.

This sequence joins TRBV12-3 or TRBV12-4 and TRBJ2-5; TRBD1 is a possible D gene (6 bases). The V and J ends lost 6 bases and 2 bases respectively, with 19 bases between them. CDR3 length: 16 amino acids. Written as DNA, the CDR3 is TGTGCCAGCAGCCTTCGAGGGACACGGCGTCAAGAGACCCAGTACTTC. It translates to CASSLRGTRRQETQYF.

This chain uses TRBV20-1 with TRBJ2-5; TRBD2 matches 10 bases. V shed 4 bases, J shed 1 base, and the junction held 6 bases outside the gene matches. The CDR3 spans 15 residues. In germline, CDR1 is DFQATT, CDR2 SNEGSKA (reference sequence). The CDR3 DNA sequence: TGCAGTGCTATCATAGCGGGAGGCCGCCAAGAGACCCAGTACTTC. This sequence encodes CSAIIAGGRQETQYF.

V gene TRBV3-1 combines with J gene TRBJ2-4; the D gene could be TRBD1 or TRBD2 (6 bases each). Gene TRBJ2-7 matches the end of the DNA better, so the J call may be wrong. Germline V lookup: CDR1 LGHDT, CDR2 YNNKEL (reference sequence). The CDR3 covers 15 residues. As DNA, the CDR3 is TGTGCCAGCAGCCAAGGGATTTCGGGGGCGAACGAGCAGTACTTC. Protein sequence: CASSQGISGANEQYF.

The genes are TRBV7-9 and TRBJ2-7; the D call may be TRBD1 or TRBD2 (5 bases each). Germline CDR1 reads SEHNR; CDR2 reads FQNEAQ (reference sequence). The CDR3 has 14 amino acids. The V end was cut by 5 bases, the J end by 2 bases, with 13 bases between. CDR3 sequence: CASSVSGQAYEQYF. The CDR3 DNA reads TGTGCCAGCAGCGTATCGGGGCAGGCCTACGAGCAGTACTTC.

This clonotype came up once. J is TRBJ1-2 and V is TRBV5-1; tentatively, D is TRBD1 (6 bases). The CDR3 loop spans 15 amino acids. Germline V gives CDR1 SGHRS, CDR2 YFSETQ. V lost 4 bases and J 7 bases, leaving 20 bases between the germline ends. CDR3 nucleotides: TGCGCCAGCAGCCCCACTGCGGGGGCCGGCGGTGGCTACACCTTC. Translation gives CASSPTAGAGGGYTF.

The rearrangement uses TRBV5-1 and TRBJ1-2; D gene ambiguous. V was cut by 4 bases and J by 8 bases, with 18 bases left in between. Germline V gene sequence: CDR1 SGHRS, CDR2 YFSETQ. The CDR3 is 14 amino acids. The CDR3 DNA follows: TGCGCCAGCAGCGCGGGTTCTCCCCTAGAGGGCTACACCTTC. It specifies CASSAGSPLEGYTF.

The chain uses TRBV20-1 and TRBJ2-1; 14 positions agree with TRBD2. Trimming at V came to 6 bases and at J to 7 bases, leaving 14 bases not matched to a gene. This CDR3 spans 17 amino acids. The germline gives CDR1 DFQATT, CDR2 SNEGSKA (reference sequence). This CDR3 is CSARETGTSGGRNEQFF. The CDR3 coding sequence is TGCAGTGCGCGAGAGACCGGGACTAGCGGGGGTAGAAATGAGCAGTTCTTC.

The chain combines TRBV7-2 with TRBJ2-3; D may be TRBD1 (6 bases). The CDR3 totals 17 residues. Germline CDR1 and CDR2: SGHTA and FQGNSA. Deletions cut 0 bases from V and 2 bases from J, with 15 bases between. The CDR3 DNA follows: TGTGCCAGCAGCTTAGCGGGGGCCTTCGCTGTCACAGATACGCAGTATTTT. The encoded protein is CASSLAGAFAVTDTQYF. The whole variable domain, remainder taken from reference TRBV7-2 and TRBJ2-3, is GAGVSQSPSNKVTEKGKDVELRCDPISGHTALYWYRQSLGQGLEFLIYFQGNSAPDKSGLPSDRFSAERTGGSVSTLTIQRTQQEDSAVYLCASSLAGAFAVTDTQYFGPGTRLTVL.

The chain couples TRBV4-2 to TRBJ2-3; TRBD2 matches 9 bases. V shed 5 bases, J shed 0 bases, and the junction held 6 bases outside the gene matches. The V gene's germline CDR1 is LGHNA and CDR2 YNFKEQ. CDR3 length: 16 amino acids. CDR3 amino acids: CASSVQRGVSTDTQYF. Here the CDR3 DNA reads TGTGCCAGCAGCGTTCAGCGGGGGGTTAGCACAGATACGCAGTATTTT.

The chain couples TRBV7-2 to TRBJ1-5, with D unclear. Trimming removed 1 base at V and 0 bases at J, with 4 bases between. This CDR3 has 14 residues. Germline V gives CDR1 SGHTA, CDR2 FQGNSA. CDR3 sequence reads: CASSLVDSNQPQHF. The DNA for the CDR3 is TGTGCCAGCAGCTTAGTTGATAGCAATCAGCCCCAGCATTTT.

V and J are TRBV29-1 and TRBJ1-2; D is unresolved. The CDR3 loop spans 11 amino acids. Germline CDR1 and CDR2: SQVTM and ANQGSEA. CDR3 nucleotides: TGCGGGCGGAGGTTTAACTATGGCTACACCTTC. Amino acids: CGRRFNYGYTF.

The V and J genes are TRBV7-2 and TRBJ1-5; D remains unclear. CDR1 is SGHTA and CDR2 is FQGNSA in the germline V gene. V was pared by 5 bases and J by 6 bases, with 11 bases between. The CDR3 runs 13 residues. CDR3: CASSQRSGQPQHF. Written as DNA, the CDR3 is TGTGCCAGCAGCCAAAGGAGTGGTCAGCCCCAGCATTTT.

This clonotype was counted a few times. The chain recombines TRBV29-1 with TRBJ1-2, with D perhaps matching TRBD1 (6 bases). Per germline, CDR1 SQVTM and CDR2 ANQGSEA. Trimming removed 3 bases at V and 9 bases at J, with 14 bases between. This CDR3 region has 12 residues. For the CDR3, the DNA is TGCAGCGTTGAGGGGGGGCGAGCGAGCTACACCTTC. This gives the protein CSVEGGRASYTF.

The sample holds a few counts of this clonotype. The V and J genes are TRBV27 and TRBJ1-2; 8 bases align to TRBD1. V lost 5 bases and J lost 8; bases outside the gene matches: 10. This CDR3 has 14 residues. Germline V lookup: CDR1 MNHEY, CDR2 SMNVEV (reference sequence). DNA of the CDR3: TGTGCCAGCAGTCTCCGACAGGGGATGTGGGGCTACACCTTC. It codes for CASSLRQGMWGYTF.

A few counts support this clonotype. The chain carries TRBV6-1 and TRBJ2-1; tentatively, D is TRBD1 or TRBD2 (5 bases each). V was pared by 5 bases and J by 1 base, with 18 bases between. Germline assignment: CDR1 MNHNS and CDR2 SASEGT. This CDR3 has 17 residues. The CDR3 spells CASSPHLGTPSYNEQFF. The CDR3, as DNA: TGTGCCAGCAGTCCCCACCTAGGGACCCCGTCCTACAATGAGCAGTTCTTC.

This clonotype showed up just a few times. The chain recombines TRBV20-1 with TRBJ2-1; 9 nucleotides agree with TRBD1. Germline CDR1 DFQATT, CDR2 SNEGSKA (reference sequence). With V trimmed by 5 bases and J by 5 bases, 4 bases remained unmatched. The CDR3 has 13 amino acids. CDR3 sequence reads: CSAGDRVDNEQFF. The CDR3 DNA sequence: TGCAGTGCTGGGGACAGGGTGGACAATGAGCAGTTCTTC.

The CDR3 nucleotides are TGTGCCAGCAGCCAAGGGGGAATGGCTGAAAAACTGTTTTTT. Its protein product is CASSQGGMAEKLFF. The gene calls are TRBV7-9 and TRBJ1-4; D perhaps matches TRBD1 (6 bases). Germline CDR1 SEHNR, CDR2 FQNEAQ (reference sequence). Trimming left V 5 bases short and J 7 bases short, with 14 bases between. The CDR3 is 14 residues long.

The chain has TRBV7-8 and TRBJ2-7, with 8 bases fitting TRBD1. The end of the DNA fits TRBJ2-5 better, so the J call may be wrong. The CDR3 is 12 amino acids. Germline CDR1 SGHVS, CDR2 FQNEAQ. CDR3 coding DNA: TGTGCCAGCGGACAGGGAGGCGAGACCCAGTACTTC. Translating gives CASGQGGETQYF.

This chain uses TRBV6-5 with TRBJ2-1; no reliable D call. Germline CDR1 is MNHEY and CDR2 is SVGAGI. Between the trimmed V and J ends, which lost 4 bases and 2 bases, there was a span of 12 bases. The CDR3 runs to 15 residues. The CDR3 DNA reads as TGTGCCAGCAGTTTCGCACAAAGGACCTACAATGAGCAGTTCTTC. It encodes CASSFAQRTYNEQFF.

V gene TRBV29-1 combines with J gene TRBJ1-1; D is undetermined. Germline-derived CDR1 and CDR2 are SQVTM and ANQGSEA. The V end was cut by 7 bases, the J end by 5 bases, with 14 bases between. The CDR3 covers 12 residues. DNA for the CDR3: TGCAGCGCAGGACTGGATGGGACTGAAGCTTTCTTT. This encodes CSAGLDGTEAFF.

The chain recombines TRBV7-2 with TRBJ1-4; TRBD1 might be the D (5 bases). This CDR3 comprises 15 residues. Trimming left V 2 bases short and J 6 bases short, with 13 bases between. From germline, CDR1 is SGHTA and CDR2 FQGNSA. CDR3 DNA sequence: TGTGCCAGCAGCTTAAGTGGTGTAGGGGATGAAAAACTGTTTTTT. Translation gives CASSLSGVGDEKLFF.

This clonotype appeared a few times. Possible read error: a much larger clone is one base away. The V gene is TRBV2, the J gene TRBJ2-1; 7 bases align to TRBD1. Gene TRBJ2-7 matches the end of the DNA better, so the J call may be wrong. CDR1 is SNHLY and CDR2 is FYNNEI in the germline V gene. The CDR3 totals 15 residues. This chain's CDR3 is CASRADRSSYNEQYF. CDR3 nucleotide sequence: TGTGCCAGCAGGGCGGACAGGAGCTCCTACAATGAGCAGTACTTC.

This clonotype was observed a handful of times. V is TRBV29-1 and J is TRBJ2-3, with 13 positions matching TRBD2. CDR3 length equals 16 residues. After removal of 1 base from V and 2 bases from J, the junction contained 3 bases not matched to a gene. Germline CDR1 is SQVTM and CDR2 is ANQGSEA. The CDR3 spells CSVEALAGGNTDTQYF. Written as DNA, the CDR3 is TGCAGCGTTGAAGCACTAGCGGGGGGGAACACAGATACGCAGTATTTT.

This clonotype came up a few times. V usage is TRBV5-1 and J usage is TRBJ2-3; 10 bases are shared with TRBD2. Per the germline V gene, CDR1 is SGHRS and CDR2 is YFSETQ. This CDR3 is built from 14 residues. V lost 3 bases, J lost 9 bases, and 7 bases stayed unmatched. The DNA of the CDR3 is TGCGCCAGCAGCTCTACCGGGACTAGCGAGACGCAGTATTTT. Translated, it gives CASSSTGTSETQYF.

This clonotype was recorded once. The chain joins TRBV5-1 to TRBJ1-6; 8 positions match TRBD1. With V trimmed by 4 bases and J by 1 base, 4 bases remained unmatched. CDR1 SGHRS and CDR2 YFSETQ come from the germline V gene. This CDR3 has 16 residues. CDR3 amino acids: CASSQRTGSYNSPLHF. The CDR3 DNA reads TGCGCCAGCAGCCAAAGGACAGGGTCCTATAATTCACCCCTCCACTTT.

V is TRBV6-2 or TRBV6-3 and J is TRBJ2-4; TRBD2 matches 7 bases. Trimming took 4 bases from V and 0 from J; bases not matched to a gene: 3. Germline V gives CDR1 MNHEY, CDR2 SVGEGT. The CDR3 runs to 15 residues. CDR3 region: CASSWGGVAKNIQYF. CDR3 coding DNA: TGTGCCAGCAGTTGGGGAGGGGTAGCCAAAAACATTCAGTACTTC.

The chain is built from TRBV28 and TRBJ2-5; 7 bases map to TRBD1. CDR1 is MDHEN and CDR2 is SYDVKM in the germline V gene. The CDR3 length is 17 residues. The V gene end was trimmed by 5 bases and the J gene end by 0 bases; junction bases not matched to a gene: 12. CDR3 bases: TGTGCCAGCAGTCTGGAGATTTCCGGGACAGACCAAGAGACCCAGTACTTC. Protein product: CASSLEISGTDQETQYF.

The rearrangement joins TRBV10-3 to TRBJ2-7; 9 nucleotides match TRBD1. The V gene end was trimmed by 3 bases and the J gene end by 2 bases; junction bases not matched to a gene: 5. The CDR3 covers 15 residues. Germline assignment: CDR1 ENHRY and CDR2 SYGVKD. This CDR3 is CAISDGRTGAYEQYF. For the CDR3, the DNA is TGTGCCATCAGTGACGGTAGGACAGGGGCCTACGAGCAGTACTTC.